The 20 T cell receptor beta chains below come from one sample, sequenced in a study of blood T cell repertoires in COVID-19. TCRdb keeps only in-frame clones here, not all; method: immunoSEQ multiplex PCR. The sample records fewer than 300,000 clones, around 90% being singletons. The sequencing sample was made of PBMCs or T cells enriched from blood (not recorded which). All receptors derive from a woman in her 30s who had recovered from COVID-19.

This chain links TRBV5-4 with TRBJ2-1, with TRBD2 matching over 11 bases. The CDR3 is made up of 16 amino acids. Germline CDR1 SGHNT, CDR2 YYREEE (reference sequence). V lost 3 bases, J lost 4 bases, and 6 bases stayed unmatched. CDR3 bases: TGTGCCAGCAGCTACCCCGGACTAGCGGGTTACAATGAGCAGTTCTTC. It translates to CASSYPGLAGYNEQFF.

The chain recombines TRBV9 with TRBJ2-2; a weak D match, TRBD2 (6 bases). This CDR3 has 15 amino acids. The ends were cut back, 4 bases at V and 3 bases at J, with 13 bases in the middle. CDR1 and CDR2 (germline): SGDLS, YYNGEE. The DNA of the CDR3 is TGTGCCAGCAGCTCCTGGGACTCCTACACCGGGGAGCTGTTTTTT. Protein product: CASSSWDSYTGELFF. Supplemented by reference TRBV9 and TRBJ2-2, the full variable domain reads DSGVTQTPKHLITATGQRVTLRCSPRSGDLSVYWYQQSLDQGLQFLIQYYNGEERAKGNILERFSAQQFPDLHSELNLSSLELGDSALYFCASSSWDSYTGELFFGEGSRLTVL.

The chain combines TRBV28 with TRBJ2-7; 9 nucleotides align to TRBD1. CDR1 MDHEN and CDR2 SYDVKM come from the germline V gene. J was trimmed by 3 bases and V by 8 bases; bases with no gene match: 8. The CDR3 totals 14 residues. CDR3 amino acids: CASLGQGSFYEQYF. The CDR3 DNA sequence: TGTGCCAGCCTGGGACAGGGCTCTTTCTACGAGCAGTACTTC.

The genes are TRBV11-2 and TRBJ2-2; a possible D gene is TRBD1 (6 bases). The V gene lost 1 base and the J gene lost 6 bases, with 15 bases spanning the gap. The CDR3 spans 16 residues. Germline CDR1 reads SGHAT; CDR2 reads FQNNGV. This CDR3 is CASSLGGRGESGELFF. CDR3 sequence (DNA): TGTGCCAGCAGCTTAGGTGGCAGGGGAGAATCCGGGGAGCTGTTTTTT.

The chain has TRBV28 and TRBJ2-1, with 8 bases lining up with TRBD2. The CDR3 contains 15 residues. V was pared by 9 bases and J by 7 bases, with 14 bases of the junction left unmatched. Looked up from germline, CDR1 is MDHEN and CDR2 is SYDVKM. CDR3 protein: CASVLSGSNSNEQFF. CDR3 DNA sequence: TGTGCCAGTGTCCTAAGCGGGAGTAATTCAAATGAGCAGTTCTTC.

In regard to this clone: Germline and junction disagree at one end, which may indicate a read error. The chain carries TRBV7-3 and TRBJ2-1; 9 nucleotides agree with TRBD1. CDR3 size: 15 residues. Germline CDR1 SGHTA, CDR2 FQGTGA. This chain's CDR3 is CASSITGGAYNEQFF. The CDR3 coding sequence is TGTGCCAGCAGCATAACAGGGGGCGCCTACAATGAGCAGTTCTTC.

The CDR3 reads CAWKGDSYEQYF. The DNA of the CDR3 is TGTGCCTGGAAGGGGGACTCCTACGAGCAGTACTTC. The chain employs TRBV30 and TRBJ2-7, with a weak D call TRBD1 (6 bases). This CDR3 has 12 residues. Per the germline V gene, CDR1 is GTSNPN and CDR2 is SVGIG (reference sequence). Trimming stripped 4 bases from V and 0 bases from J, with 7 bases between.

The chain uses TRBV2 and TRBJ1-5; TRBD1 matches 7 bases. The CDR3 runs to 15 residues. J gave up 2 bases and V 10 bases, and 11 bases lay outside the gene matches. Germline assignment: CDR1 SNHLY and CDR2 FYNNEI. The CDR3 DNA follows: TGTGCCACCAGACAAGGGGGCTCAGGCAATCAGCCCCAGCATTTT. Translating gives CATRQGGSGNQPQHF.

V and J are TRBV18 and TRBJ2-1; D gene unclear. Germline CDR1 reads KGHSH; CDR2 reads LQKENI. The CDR3 sequence is 15 residues long. Between the trimmed V and J ends, which lost 2 bases and 7 bases, there was a span of 15 bases. This CDR3 is CASSPYDGSVNEQFF. The CDR3 nucleotides read TGTGCCAGCTCACCATATGACGGGTCGGTGAATGAGCAGTTCTTC.

The V gene is TRBV25-1, the J gene TRBJ1-6; D is unclear. V dropped 5 bases and J dropped 5 bases, with 16 bases sitting between them. The CDR3 sequence is 16 residues long. CDR1 and CDR2 (germline): MGHDK, SYGVNS. The CDR3 here is CASSKTGDGNNSPLHF. DNA for the CDR3: TGTGCCAGCAGTAAGACCGGGGATGGAAATAATTCACCCCTCCACTTT.

This clone was found a few times. This chain joins TRBV21-1 and TRBJ1-5; TRBD1 was called by the table and not checked on the DNA. TRBV21-1 is a pseudogene segment. The CDR3 is 15 residues long. This chain's CDR3 is CASNPPVNGNQPQHF. The CDR3 DNA reads TGTGCCAGCAACCCTCCAGTCAACGGCAATCAGCCCCAGCATTTT.

This chain joins TRBV4-3 and TRBJ1-1; D unresolved. CDR1 is LGHNA and CDR2 is YSLEER in the germline V gene. The CDR3 has 16 residues. Deletions cut 1 base from V and 0 bases from J, with 12 bases between. Written as DNA, the CDR3 is TGCGCCAGCAGCCAAGGTGGAAACCTAGTGAACACTGAAGCTTTCTTT. Protein product: CASSQGGNLVNTEAFF.

V and J are TRBV19 and TRBJ1-2, with D perhaps TRBD1 (6 bases). Germline V gene data show CDR1 as LNHDA and CDR2 as SQIVND (reference sequence). The V and J ends lost 7 bases and 6 bases respectively, with 12 bases between them. The CDR3 consists of 12 residues. As DNA, the CDR3 is TGTGCCAGTACGAAAGACAGGAATGGCTACACCTTC. Translating it yields CASTKDRNGYTF. Variable domain in full (rest from reference TRBV19 and TRBJ1-2): DGGITQSPKYLFRKEGQNVTLSCEQNLNHDAMYWYRQDPGQGLRLIYYSQIVNDFQKGDIAEGYSVSREKKESFPLTVTSAQKNPTAFYLCASTKDRNGYTFGSGTRLTVV.

The J gene is TRBJ1-2, the V gene TRBV7-2; 7 bases are a match to TRBD1. After removal of 5 bases from V and 5 bases from J, the junction contained 5 bases not matched to a gene. The CDR3 runs to 13 residues. From germline, CDR1 is SGHTA and CDR2 FQGNSA. The CDR3 protein is CASSPQGRYGYTF. As DNA, the CDR3 is TGTGCCAGCAGCCCACAGGGGAGGTATGGCTACACCTTC. The whole variable domain, remainder taken from reference TRBV7-2 and TRBJ1-2, is GAGVSQSPSNKVTEKGKDVELRCDPISGHTALYWYRQSLGQGLEFLIYFQGNSAPDKSGLPSDRFSAERTGGSVSTLTIQRTQQEDSAVYLCASSPQGRYGYTFGSGTRLTVV.

The chain carries TRBV6-5 and TRBJ2-1; 12 nucleotides agree with TRBD1. The V segment lost 2 bases and the J segment 9 bases; nucleotides outside the gene matches: 8. The CDR3 consists of 16 residues. Germline CDR1 MNHEY, CDR2 SVGAGI. The CDR3 DNA sequence: TGTGCCAGCAGTTACGAGGGGGGACAGGGGGCTATTGAGCAGTTCTTC. Protein product: CASSYEGGQGAIEQFF.

The gene calls are TRBV18 and TRBJ1-6; 8 nucleotides line up with TRBD1. In germline, CDR1 is KGHSH, CDR2 LQKENI. CDR3 size: 14 residues. With 6 bases clipped from V and 7 bases from J, the junction kept 5 bases outside the gene matches. CDR3 region: CASSSGQDNSPLHF. CDR3 DNA sequence: TGTGCCAGCTCGTCGGGACAGGACAATTCACCCCTCCACTTT.

The rearrangement links TRBV7-9 to TRBJ2-3; D is ambiguous. Germline assignment: CDR1 SEHNR and CDR2 FQNEAQ (reference sequence). CDR3 length equals 14 residues. Trimming shortened V by 5 bases and J by 1 base, and 10 bases separated the two germline ends. In nucleotides, the CDR3 is TGTGCCAGCAGCCCCCGAGGCGGCACAGATACGCAGTATTTT. This codes for CASSPRGGTDTQYF. The complete variable domain, with remaining parts taken from reference TRBV7-9 and TRBJ2-3, reads DTGVSQNPRHKITKRGQNVTFRCDPISEHNRLYWYRQTLGQGPEFLTYFQNEAQLEKSRLLSDRFSAERPKGSFSTLEIQRTEQGDSAMYLCASSPRGGTDTQYFGPGTRLTVL.

The rearrangement uses TRBV9 and TRBJ2-3, with TRBD2 matching 16 bases. Germline loops: CDR1 SGDLS, CDR2 YYNGEE. The CDR3 is 20 amino acids. J was trimmed by 2 bases and V by 4 bases; bases with no gene match: 13. The CDR3 sequence is CASSPRVRGTSGRVTDTQYF. DNA for the CDR3: TGTGCCAGCAGCCCCCGGGTTAGAGGGACTAGCGGGAGGGTCACAGATACGCAGTATTTT.

V gene TRBV4-1 combines with J gene TRBJ2-4, with D possibly matching TRBD2 (6 bases). The germline V gene encodes CDR1 MGHRA and CDR2 YSYEKL. The CDR3 has 14 amino acids. V lost 1 base, J lost 9 bases, and 13 bases lay in between. DNA for the CDR3: TGCGCCAGCAGCCAAGCGGGACTCGTTGGCATTCAGTACTTC. Protein product: CASSQAGLVGIQYF.

The chain links TRBV11-2 to TRBJ1-2; D gene uncertain. Deletions cut 0 bases from V and 3 bases from J, with 14 bases between. The CDR3 is 16 residues long. From germline, CDR1 is SGHAT and CDR2 FQNNGV. CDR3 protein: CASSLDGGEGYYGYTF. For the CDR3, the DNA is TGTGCCAGCAGCTTAGATGGTGGGGAGGGATACTATGGCTACACCTTC. The full variable domain, completed using reference TRBV11-2 and TRBJ1-2, is EAGVAQSPRYKIIEKRQSVAFWCNPISGHATLYWYQQILGQGPKLLIQFQNNGVVDDSQLPKDRFSAERLKGVDSTLKIQPAKLEDSAVYLCASSLDGGEGYYGYTFGSGTRLTVV.